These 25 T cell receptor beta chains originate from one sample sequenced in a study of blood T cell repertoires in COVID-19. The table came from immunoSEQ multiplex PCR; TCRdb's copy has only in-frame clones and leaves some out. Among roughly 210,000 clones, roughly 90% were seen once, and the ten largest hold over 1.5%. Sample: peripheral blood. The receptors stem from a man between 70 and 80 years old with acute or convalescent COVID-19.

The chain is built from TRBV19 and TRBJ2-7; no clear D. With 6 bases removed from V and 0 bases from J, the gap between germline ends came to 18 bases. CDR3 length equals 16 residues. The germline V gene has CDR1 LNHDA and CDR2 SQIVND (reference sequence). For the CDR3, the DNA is TGTGCCAGTAGCCCCGTCGGTGGGCAAGCCTCCTACGAGCAGTACTTC. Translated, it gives CASSPVGGQASYEQYF.

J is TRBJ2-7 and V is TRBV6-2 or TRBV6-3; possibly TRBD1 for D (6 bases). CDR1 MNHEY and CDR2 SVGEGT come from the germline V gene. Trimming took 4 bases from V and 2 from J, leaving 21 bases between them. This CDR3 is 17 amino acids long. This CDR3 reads CASSSSRGHSLPYEQYF. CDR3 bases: TGTGCCAGCAGTTCTTCCAGGGGCCATTCACTCCCCTACGAGCAGTACTTC.

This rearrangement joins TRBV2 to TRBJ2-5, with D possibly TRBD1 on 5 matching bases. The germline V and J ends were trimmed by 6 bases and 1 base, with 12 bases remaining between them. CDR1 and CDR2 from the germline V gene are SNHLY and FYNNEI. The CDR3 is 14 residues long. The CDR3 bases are TGTGCCAGCAGCCTAGGACAATCCCAAGAGACCCAGTACTTC. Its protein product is CASSLGQSQETQYF. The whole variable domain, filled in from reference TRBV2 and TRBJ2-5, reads EPEVTQTPSHQVTQMGQEVILRCVPISNHLYFYWYRQILGQKVEFLVSFYNNEISEKSEIFDDQFSVERPDGSNFTLKIRSTKLEDSAMYFCASSLGQSQETQYFGPGTRLLVL.

CDR3 loop: CASSLDRLGNYGYTF. The CDR3 DNA follows: TGTGCCAGCAGCTTGGACAGGCTGGGTAACTATGGCTACACCTTC. The rearrangement uses TRBV5-4 and TRBJ1-2; possibly TRBD1 for D (5 bases). This CDR3 is 15 amino acids long. Germline-derived CDR1 and CDR2 are SGHNT and YYREEE (reference sequence). V was trimmed by 0 bases and J by 1 base, leaving 10 bases between them.

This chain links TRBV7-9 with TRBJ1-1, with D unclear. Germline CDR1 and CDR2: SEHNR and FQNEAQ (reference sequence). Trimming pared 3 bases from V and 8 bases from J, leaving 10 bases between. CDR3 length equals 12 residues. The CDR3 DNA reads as TGTGCCAGCAGCTTCGGGTCAGTCGAAGCTTTCTTT. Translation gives CASSFGSVEAFF.

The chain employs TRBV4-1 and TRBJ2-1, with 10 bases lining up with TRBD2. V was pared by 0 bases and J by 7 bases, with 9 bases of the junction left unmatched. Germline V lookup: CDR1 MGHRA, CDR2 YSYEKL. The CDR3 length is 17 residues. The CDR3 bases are TGCGCCAGCAGCCAAGAACCAACTAGCGGGATCATGAATGAGCAGTTCTTC. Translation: CASSQEPTSGIMNEQFF.

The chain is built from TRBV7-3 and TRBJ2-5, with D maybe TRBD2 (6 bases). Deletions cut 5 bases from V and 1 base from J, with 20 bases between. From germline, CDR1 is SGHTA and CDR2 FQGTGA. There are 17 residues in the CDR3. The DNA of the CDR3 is TGTGCCAGCAGCCAGACCGGGACTCGTTCGGGCCAAGAGACCCAGTACTTC. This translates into CASSQTGTRSGQETQYF.

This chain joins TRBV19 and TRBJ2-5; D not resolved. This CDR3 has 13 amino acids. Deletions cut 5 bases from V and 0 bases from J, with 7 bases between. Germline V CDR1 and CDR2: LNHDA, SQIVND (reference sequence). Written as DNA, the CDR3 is TGTGCCAGTAGTCATCCAAACCAAGAGACCCAGTACTTC. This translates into CASSHPNQETQYF.

CDR3 protein: CASSRRLTGAFSGNTIYF. CDR3 nucleotide sequence: TGTGCCAGCAGCCGTCGCCTTACTGGGGCGTTCTCTGGAAACACCATATATTTT. The genes are TRBV5-6 and TRBJ1-3; tentative D call: TRBD1 (5 bases). The CDR3 contains 18 residues. The germline gives CDR1 SGHDT, CDR2 YYEEEE. V dropped 4 bases and J dropped 0 bases, with 20 bases sitting between them.

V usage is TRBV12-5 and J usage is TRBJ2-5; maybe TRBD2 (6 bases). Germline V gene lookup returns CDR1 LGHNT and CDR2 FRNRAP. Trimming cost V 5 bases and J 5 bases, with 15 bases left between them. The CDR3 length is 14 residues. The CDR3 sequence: CASGRSGGGETQYF. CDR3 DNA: TGTGCTAGTGGTCGCTCCGGGGGAGGCGAGACCCAGTACTTC.

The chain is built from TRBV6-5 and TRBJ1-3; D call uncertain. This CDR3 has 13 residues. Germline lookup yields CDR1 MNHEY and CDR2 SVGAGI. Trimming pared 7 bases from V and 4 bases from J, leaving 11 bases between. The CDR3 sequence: CASTPPAGNTIYF. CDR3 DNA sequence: TGTGCCAGCACTCCCCCCGCGGGAAACACCATATATTTT.

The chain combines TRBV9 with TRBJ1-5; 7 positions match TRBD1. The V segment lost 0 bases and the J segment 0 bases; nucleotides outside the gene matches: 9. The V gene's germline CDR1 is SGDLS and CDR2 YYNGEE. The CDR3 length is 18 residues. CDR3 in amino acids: CASSVVGGQFYSNQPQHF. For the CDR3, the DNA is TGTGCCAGCAGCGTAGTTGGGGGACAGTTTTATAGCAATCAGCCCCAGCATTTT. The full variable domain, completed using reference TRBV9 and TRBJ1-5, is DSGVTQTPKHLITATGQRVTLRCSPRSGDLSVYWYQQSLDQGLQFLIQYYNGEERAKGNILERFSAQQFPDLHSELNLSSLELGDSALYFCASSVVGGQFYSNQPQHFGDGTRLSIL.

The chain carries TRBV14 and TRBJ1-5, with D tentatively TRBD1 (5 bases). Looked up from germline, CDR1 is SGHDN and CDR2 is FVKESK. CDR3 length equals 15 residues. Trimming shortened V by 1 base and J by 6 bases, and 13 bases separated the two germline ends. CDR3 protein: CASSQGGDLLQPQHF. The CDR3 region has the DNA TGTGCCAGCAGCCAAGGGGGGGACCTACTTCAGCCCCAGCATTTT. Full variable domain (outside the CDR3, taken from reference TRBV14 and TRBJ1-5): EAGVTQFPSHSVIEKGQTVTLRCDPISGHDNLYWYRRVMGKEIKFLLHFVKESKQDESGMPNNRFLAERTGGTYSTLKVQPAELEDSGVYFCASSQGGDLLQPQHFGDGTRLSIL.

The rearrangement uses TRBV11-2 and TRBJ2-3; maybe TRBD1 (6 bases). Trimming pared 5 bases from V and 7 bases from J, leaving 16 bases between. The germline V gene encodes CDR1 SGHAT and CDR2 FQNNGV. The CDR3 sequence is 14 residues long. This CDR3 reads CASSPPGGENTQYF. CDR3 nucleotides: TGTGCCAGCAGCCCCCCTGGGGGCGAGAATACGCAGTATTTT.

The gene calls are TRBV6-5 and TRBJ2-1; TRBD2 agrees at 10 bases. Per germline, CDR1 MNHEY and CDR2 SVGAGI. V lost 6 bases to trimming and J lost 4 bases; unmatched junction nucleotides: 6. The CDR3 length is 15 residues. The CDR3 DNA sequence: TGTGCCAGCAGCCCCGGACTAGCGGATTACAATGAGCAGTTCTTC. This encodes CASSPGLADYNEQFF.

The CDR3, as DNA: TGCAGCGTTGCCCCCGTCGCGTATGAGCAGTTCTTC. This encodes CSVAPVAYEQFF. This chain links TRBV29-1 with TRBJ2-1; no clear D. CDR3 size: 12 residues. Deletions cut 4 bases from V and 8 bases from J, with 12 bases between. The V gene's germline CDR1 is SQVTM and CDR2 ANQGSEA.

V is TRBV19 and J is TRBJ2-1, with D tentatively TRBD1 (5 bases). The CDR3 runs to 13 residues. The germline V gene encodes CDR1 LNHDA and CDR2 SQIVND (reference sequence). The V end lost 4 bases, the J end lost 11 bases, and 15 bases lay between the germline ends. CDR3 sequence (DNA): TGTGCCAGTAGTAACCGACAGAATCGGAAGCAGTTCTTC. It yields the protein CASSNRQNRKQFF.

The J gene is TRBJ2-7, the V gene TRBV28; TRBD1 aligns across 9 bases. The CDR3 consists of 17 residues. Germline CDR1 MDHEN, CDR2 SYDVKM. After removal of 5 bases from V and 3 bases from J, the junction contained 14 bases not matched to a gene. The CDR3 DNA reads TGTGCCAGCAGTAAAGCCACATGGGGACAGGGTCGCTACGAGCAGTACTTC. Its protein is CASSKATWGQGRYEQYF.

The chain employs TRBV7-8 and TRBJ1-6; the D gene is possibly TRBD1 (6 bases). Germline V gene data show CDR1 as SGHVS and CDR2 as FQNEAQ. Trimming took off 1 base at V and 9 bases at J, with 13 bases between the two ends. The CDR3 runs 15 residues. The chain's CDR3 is CASSLERGGGSPLHF. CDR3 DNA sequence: TGTGCCAGCAGCTTAGAACGGGGGGGCGGTTCACCCCTCCACTTT. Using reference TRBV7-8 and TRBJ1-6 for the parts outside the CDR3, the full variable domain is GAGVSQSPRYKVAKRGQDVALRCDPISGHVSLFWYQQALGQGPEFLTYFQNEAQLDKSGLPSDRFFAERPEGSVSTLKIQRTQQEDSAVYLCASSLERGGGSPLHFGNGTRLTVT.

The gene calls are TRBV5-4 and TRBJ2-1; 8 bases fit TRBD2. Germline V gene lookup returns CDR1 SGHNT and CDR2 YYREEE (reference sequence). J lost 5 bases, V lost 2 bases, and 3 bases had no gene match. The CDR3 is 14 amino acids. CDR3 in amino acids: CASSLAGVNNEQFF. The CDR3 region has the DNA TGTGCCAGCAGCTTAGCGGGAGTTAACAATGAGCAGTTCTTC.

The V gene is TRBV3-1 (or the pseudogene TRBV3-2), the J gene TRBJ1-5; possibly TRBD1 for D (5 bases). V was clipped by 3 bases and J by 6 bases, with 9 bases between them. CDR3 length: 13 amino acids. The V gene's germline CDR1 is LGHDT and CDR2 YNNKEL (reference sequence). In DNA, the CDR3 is TGTGCCAGCAGCCAGGATAGGGGTCAGCCCCAGCATTTT. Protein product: CASSQDRGQPQHF.

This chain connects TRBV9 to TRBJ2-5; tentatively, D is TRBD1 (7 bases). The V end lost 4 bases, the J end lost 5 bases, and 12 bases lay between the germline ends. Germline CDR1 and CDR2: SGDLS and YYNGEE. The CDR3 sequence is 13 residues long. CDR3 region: CASSPGGRETQYF. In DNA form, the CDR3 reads TGTGCCAGCAGCCCAGGGGGGCGGGAGACCCAGTACTTC.

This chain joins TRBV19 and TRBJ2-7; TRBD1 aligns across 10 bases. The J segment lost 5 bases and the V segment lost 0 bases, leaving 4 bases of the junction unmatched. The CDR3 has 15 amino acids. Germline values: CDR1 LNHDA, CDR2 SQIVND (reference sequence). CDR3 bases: TGTGCCAGTAGTATAGAGGGGACAGGGGTCAACGAGCAGTACTTC. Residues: CASSIEGTGVNEQYF.

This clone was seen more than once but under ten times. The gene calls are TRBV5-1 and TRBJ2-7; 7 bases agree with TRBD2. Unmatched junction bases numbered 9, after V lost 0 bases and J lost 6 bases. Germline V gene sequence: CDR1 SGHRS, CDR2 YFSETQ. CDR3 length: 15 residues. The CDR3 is CASSLGSGIAGEQYF. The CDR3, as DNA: TGCGCCAGCAGCTTGGGGAGCGGGATCGCGGGCGAGCAGTACTTC.

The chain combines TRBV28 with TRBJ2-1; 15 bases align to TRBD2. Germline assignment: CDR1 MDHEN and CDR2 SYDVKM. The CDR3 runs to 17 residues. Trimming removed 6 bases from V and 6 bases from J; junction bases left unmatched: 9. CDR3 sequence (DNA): TGTGCCAGCAGGGACTCTGGACTAGCGGGAGGGAGCAATGAGCAGTTCTTC. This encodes CASRDSGLAGGSNEQFF.